These 27 T cell receptor beta chains were all obtained from the same sample, sequenced in a study of spatial heterogeneity in lung cancer. TCRdb fed the 5' RACE reads into MiXCR, producing one record per CDR3 protein. The data contain 25,000 or so distinct CDR3 sequences, less than 5.5% of them singletons. Time point described: sample taken at primary tumor resection. Without sorting, whole RNA was sequenced from tumor, nontumor lung or frozen PBMC. Sequenced material: PBMCs, taken at surgery. Receptors were obtained from a male donor with early-stage non-small cell lung cancer.

This clonotype was counted ten times or more. The J gene is TRBJ2-1, the V gene TRBV5-6; 14 nucleotides match TRBD2. CDR3 size: 17 residues. J lost 2 bases, V lost 4 bases, and 5 bases had no gene match. Germline lookup yields CDR1 SGHDT and CDR2 YYEEEE. The CDR3 loop is CASSRMGLAGAYNEQFF. Written as DNA, the CDR3 is TGTGCCAGCAGCAGAATGGGACTAGCGGGAGCCTACAATGAGCAGTTCTTC. The variable domain in full, completed from reference TRBV5-6 and TRBJ2-1, reads DAGVTQSPTHLIKTRGQQVTLRCSPKSGHDTVSWYQQALGQGPQFIFQYYEEEERQRGNFPDRFSGHQFPNYSSELNVNALLLGDSALYLCASSRMGLAGAYNEQFFGPGTRLTVL.

This clonotype was recorded many times. The chain recombines TRBV20-1 with TRBJ2-2, with D possibly matching TRBD1 (5 bases). The CDR3 is 14 amino acids. In germline, CDR1 is DFQATT, CDR2 SNEGSKA (reference sequence). The germline V and J ends were trimmed by 0 bases and 6 bases, with 11 bases remaining between them. Here the CDR3 reads CSARDKGLPGELFF. The CDR3 DNA follows: TGCAGTGCTAGAGATAAGGGGCTCCCCGGGGAGCTGTTTTTT.

This clonotype was seen ten or more times. This rearrangement joins TRBV6-1 to TRBJ1-6; 8 bases match TRBD1. This CDR3 region has 15 residues. Germline V gene data show CDR1 as MNHNS and CDR2 as SASEGT. Germline trimming cut 2 bases from V and 9 bases from J; bases unmatched to any gene: 6. The CDR3 nucleotides are TGTGCCAGCAGTGAAATTGGGACAGGTTTTTCACCCCTCCACTTT. Protein: CASSEIGTGFSPLHF.

This clonotype was observed many times. The chain has TRBV12-3 or TRBV12-4 and TRBJ2-1; tentative D call: TRBD1 (5 bases). The CDR3 loop spans 11 amino acids. V was shortened by 6 bases and J by 11 bases, with 11 bases between the two germline ends. The CDR3, as DNA: TGTGCCAGCAGCCCCAGGGAAAAGCAGTTCTTC. It codes for CASSPREKQFF.

This clonotype was counted ten times or more. V and J are TRBV7-2 and TRBJ1-1; TRBD1 might be the D (6 bases). V shed 3 bases and J shed 7 bases, with 12 bases lying between them. The CDR3 is made up of 13 amino acids. The germline gives CDR1 SGHTA, CDR2 FQGNSA. CDR3 region: CASSFPQGNEAFF. CDR3 coding DNA: TGTGCCAGCAGCTTCCCCCAGGGGAATGAAGCTTTCTTT. The whole variable domain, remainder taken from reference TRBV7-2 and TRBJ1-1, is GAGVSQSPSNKVTEKGKDVELRCDPISGHTALYWYRQSLGQGLEFLIYFQGNSAPDKSGLPSDRFSAERTGGSVSTLTIQRTQQEDSAVYLCASSFPQGNEAFFGQGTRLTVV.

This clonotype came up many times. The chain carries TRBV7-9 and TRBJ1-1, with D maybe TRBD1 (5 bases). The germline V and J ends were trimmed by 4 bases and 7 bases, with 10 bases remaining between them. The CDR3 extends over 12 amino acids. The germline V gene encodes CDR1 SEHNR and CDR2 FQNEAQ (reference sequence). CDR3 sequence reads: CASSWGEGEAFF. CDR3 sequence (DNA): TGTGCCAGCAGCTGGGGGGAGGGTGAAGCTTTCTTT.

This clonotype was observed many times. CDR3 region: CASSLRGGEQYF. CDR3 DNA: TGTGCCAGCAGCCTGCGGGGCGGCGAGCAGTACTTC. V gene TRBV3-1 combines with J gene TRBJ2-7; a weak D match, TRBD2 (6 bases). This CDR3 is built from 12 residues. The germline V gene has CDR1 LGHDT and CDR2 YNNKEL (reference sequence). V was cut by 4 bases and J by 6 bases, with 10 bases left in between.

This clonotype appeared many times. V and J are TRBV5-1 and TRBJ2-3; D uncertain. CDR3 length: 14 amino acids. CDR1 and CDR2 (germline): SGHRS, YFSETQ. The V and J ends lost 3 bases and 0 bases respectively, with 8 bases between them. CDR3 loop: CASSYGSSTDTQYF. CDR3 nucleotides: TGCGCCAGCAGCTACGGGTCCAGCACAGATACGCAGTATTTT.

At least ten counts were recorded for this clonotype. This chain connects TRBV6-2 or TRBV6-3 to TRBJ2-7, with 9 bases matching TRBD1. CDR3 length: 18 residues. Germline CDR1 reads MNHEY; CDR2 reads SVGEGT. V shed 0 bases, J shed 5 bases, and the junction held 14 bases outside the gene matches. In nucleotides, the CDR3 is TGTGCCAGCAGTTACTCGACATTGGTAGGACAGGGGTCCCACGAGCAGTACTTC. Its protein product is CASSYSTLVGQGSHEQYF.

The sample holds many counts of this clonotype. The rearrangement uses TRBV11-2 and TRBJ2-1; tentative D call: TRBD1 (6 bases). This CDR3 contains 15 residues. Germline CDR1 is SGHAT and CDR2 is FQNNGV. Trimming shortened V by 4 bases and J by 0 bases, and 10 bases separated the two germline ends. The CDR3 reads CASSSRQVSYNEQFF. The CDR3 DNA reads TGTGCCAGCAGCTCGAGACAGGTCTCCTACAATGAGCAGTTCTTC.

This clonotype was detected many times. J is TRBJ1-4 and V is TRBV12-3 or TRBV12-4; 8 nucleotides agree with TRBD1. There are 15 residues in the CDR3. Losses at the gene ends were 6 bases for V and 7 bases for J; bases not matched to a gene: 10. The CDR3 loop reads CASSPLQGVGEKLFF. For the CDR3, the DNA is TGTGCCAGCAGCCCTCTACAGGGGGTCGGTGAAAAACTGTTTTTT.

This clonotype was found many times. The chain carries TRBV11-1 and TRBJ2-7, with D possibly matching TRBD2 (5 bases). Germline CDR1 is SGHAT and CDR2 is FQDESV (reference sequence). The V end was cut by 0 bases, the J end by 2 bases, with 11 bases between. This CDR3 contains 15 residues. This CDR3 reads CASSLARTRTYEQYF. The CDR3 DNA follows: TGTGCCAGCAGCTTAGCGCGAACTAGGACCTACGAGCAGTACTTC.

This clonotype appeared a few times. The chain has TRBV20-1 and TRBJ1-5, with a tentative D call TRBD1 (5 bases). Germline loops: CDR1 DFQATT, CDR2 SNEGSKA (reference sequence). Trimming pared 0 bases from V and 4 bases from J, leaving 13 bases between. The CDR3 consists of 15 residues. The CDR3 DNA is TGCAGTGCTAGAGATCTCCAGGGAGTAAATCAGCCCCAGCATTTT. Translating gives CSARDLQGVNQPQHF.

There are many counts of this clonotype. The gene calls are TRBV3-1 and TRBJ2-2; the match to TRBD1 covers 10 bases. The junction had 2 bases not matched to a gene; V was cut back by 1 base and J by 3 bases. CDR3 length equals 16 residues. CDR1 and CDR2 from the germline V gene are LGHDT and YNNKEL (reference sequence). The CDR3 DNA sequence: TGTGCCAGCAGCCAAGGACAGGGGGCGGACACCGGGGAGCTGTTTTTT. Its translation is CASSQGQGADTGELFF.

At least ten counts were recorded for this clonotype. The chain recombines TRBV20-1 with TRBJ2-3; TRBD1 matches 12 bases. CDR3 length: 13 amino acids. Germline CDR1 DFQATT, CDR2 SNEGSKA (reference sequence). CDR3 nucleotides: TGCAGCAAGGGACAGGGGGCGCGCGGTACGCAGTATTTT. As protein: CSKGQGARGTQYF.

The J gene is TRBJ2-3, the V gene TRBV3-1; 9 nucleotides agree with TRBD2. Germline-derived CDR1 and CDR2 are LGHDT and YNNKEL (reference sequence). Trimming removed 0 bases from V and 8 bases from J; junction bases left unmatched: 12. The CDR3 is 17 amino acids. CDR3 amino acids: CASSQELRREGPRTQYF. The DNA for the CDR3 is TGTGCCAGCAGCCAAGAACTCCGGCGGGAGGGCCCACGTACGCAGTATTTT.

In this sample, this clonotype turned up many times. The chain links TRBV18 to TRBJ2-5; 9 bases align to TRBD2. The germline gives CDR1 KGHSH, CDR2 LQKENI. The CDR3 covers 15 residues. Trimming removed 3 bases from V and 3 bases from J; junction bases left unmatched: 5. Here the CDR3 DNA reads TGTGCCAGCTCACCGAATAGCGGGGGAAAAGAGACCCAGTACTTC. Translated, it gives CASSPNSGGKETQYF.

There are many counts of this clonotype. The V gene is TRBV4-2, the J gene TRBJ2-5; 9 bases agree with TRBD2. The J segment lost 3 bases and the V segment lost 3 bases, leaving 2 bases of the junction unmatched. The CDR3 has 14 amino acids. From germline, CDR1 is LGHNA and CDR2 YNFKEQ. This chain's CDR3 is CASSQGTSKETQYF. CDR3 nucleotide sequence: TGTGCCAGCAGCCAGGGGACTAGCAAAGAGACCCAGTACTTC.

This clonotype rates as medium-sized (0.01 to 0.1%). CDR3 region: CASSLGSGNTIYF. CDR3 nucleotides: TGTGCCAGCAGCTTAGGATCCGGAAACACCATATATTTT. The chain joins TRBV7-2 to TRBJ1-3; D is uncertain. Trimming stripped 1 base from V and 4 bases from J, with 5 bases between. CDR1 is SGHTA and CDR2 is FQGNSA in the germline V gene. The CDR3 length is 13 residues.

This clonotype has ten or more counts. V and J are TRBV5-1 and TRBJ2-7; TRBD2 aligns across 7 bases. V was pared by 1 base and J by 1 base, with 5 bases of the junction left unmatched. The CDR3 sequence is 15 residues long. Germline values: CDR1 SGHRS, CDR2 YFSETQ. CDR3 sequence reads: CASSLLSGDSYEQYF. For the CDR3, the DNA is TGCGCCAGCAGCTTGCTCAGCGGGGATTCCTACGAGCAGTACTTC.

This clonotype has only a few counts. The chain carries TRBV11-3 and TRBJ2-1, with a possible D match to TRBD1 (6 bases). Between the trimmed V and J ends, which lost 5 bases and 4 bases, there was a span of 12 bases. The CDR3 loop spans 14 amino acids. Germline V gives CDR1 SGHNT, CDR2 YENEEA. CDR3 sequence (DNA): TGTGCCAGCAGCCCAGAAGGGGGTTACAATGAGCAGTTCTTC. Translating gives CASSPEGGYNEQFF.

This clonotype came up many times. The genes are TRBV5-1 and TRBJ2-2, with a weak D call TRBD2 (6 bases). Germline V lookup: CDR1 SGHRS, CDR2 YFSETQ. With 7 bases removed from V and 5 bases from J, the gap between germline ends came to 12 bases. The CDR3 is made up of 13 amino acids. As DNA, the CDR3 is TGCGCCAGCTTCGGGACTTGGACCGGGGAGCTGTTTTTT. Amino acids: CASFGTWTGELFF.

This clonotype has ten or more counts. The chain carries TRBV11-2 and TRBJ2-3, with 12 bases that match TRBD2. V shed 2 bases and J 6 bases; nucleotides not matched to a gene: 12. CDR1 SGHAT and CDR2 FQNNGV come from the germline V gene. The CDR3 length is 18 residues. The CDR3 DNA sequence: TGTGCCAGCAGCTTAATACTCGCGACTAGCGGGAGTCTGGATACGCAGTATTTT. Translated, it gives CASSLILATSGSLDTQYF.

This clonotype was observed at least ten times. The chain carries TRBV29-1 and TRBJ1-2, with a weak D call TRBD1 (6 bases). Germline V gene data show CDR1 as SQVTM and CDR2 as ANQGSEA. This CDR3 has 17 residues. Trimming took off 6 bases at V and 4 bases at J, with 27 bases between the two ends. The CDR3 sequence is CSVVRVGAGVSPYGYTF. For the CDR3, the DNA is TGCAGCGTCGTCCGGGTCGGTGCAGGGGTGTCCCCCTATGGCTACACCTTC.

This clonotype was picked up many times. The chain links TRBV27 to TRBJ2-2; D call uncertain. Per the germline V gene, CDR1 is MNHEY and CDR2 is SMNVEV (reference sequence). The CDR3 is 15 amino acids. Trimming removed 3 bases at V and 2 bases at J, with 10 bases between. Here the CDR3 DNA reads TGTGCCAGCAGTTTGAGACCGAGAAACACCGGGGAGCTGTTTTTT. It yields the protein CASSLRPRNTGELFF.

In its sample, this clonotype was seen many times. The rearrangement uses TRBV19 and TRBJ1-2; D unresolved. Trimming removed 5 bases from V and 0 bases from J, with 13 bases in between. This CDR3 is built from 15 residues. CDR1 and CDR2 from the germline V gene are LNHDA and SQIVND (reference sequence). DNA of the CDR3: TGTGCCAGTAGTCGAGGTGGAGATCCTAACTATGGCTACACCTTC. Translated: CASSRGGDPNYGYTF.

This clonotype was seen repeatedly, ten times or more. The J gene is TRBJ1-2, the V gene TRBV7-9; 7 bases align to TRBD1. Germline lookup yields CDR1 SEHNR and CDR2 FQNEAQ (reference sequence). This CDR3 is built from 17 residues. The V segment lost 5 bases and the J segment 0 bases; nucleotides outside the gene matches: 12. Written as DNA, the CDR3 is TGTGCCAGCAGCACCCGACAGGGAAGTTACGCTAACTATGGCTACACCTTC. Translating gives CASSTRQGSYANYGYTF.